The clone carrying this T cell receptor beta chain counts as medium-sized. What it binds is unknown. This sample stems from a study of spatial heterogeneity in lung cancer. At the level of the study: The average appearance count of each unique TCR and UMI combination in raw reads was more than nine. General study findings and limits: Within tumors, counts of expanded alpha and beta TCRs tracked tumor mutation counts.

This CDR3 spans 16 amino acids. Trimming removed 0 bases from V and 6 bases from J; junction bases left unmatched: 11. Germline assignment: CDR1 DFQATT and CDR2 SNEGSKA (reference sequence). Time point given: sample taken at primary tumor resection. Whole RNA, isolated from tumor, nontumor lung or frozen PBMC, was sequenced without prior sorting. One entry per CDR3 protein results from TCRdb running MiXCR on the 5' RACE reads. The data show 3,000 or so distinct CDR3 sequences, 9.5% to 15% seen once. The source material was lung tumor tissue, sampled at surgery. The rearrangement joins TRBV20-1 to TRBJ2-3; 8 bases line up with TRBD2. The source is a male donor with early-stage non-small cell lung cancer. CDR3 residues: CSARDFYRGGMDTQYF. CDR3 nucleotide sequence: TGCAGTGCTAGAGATTTTTACCGGGGGGGGATGGATACGCAGTATTTT.